This T cell receptor beta chain was documented in a study of cytomegalovirus exposure and HLA in healthy donors. Study-wide results and limits: Some segments of the V type, notably TRBV6-2 and TRBV6-3, were excluded as indistinguishable. The study labeled roughly 160 TCR beta chains cytomegalovirus-associated. The study carried out a later analysis of TCR beta sequences. It associated around 17,000 of them with specific HLA alleles at a false discovery rate of 0.05.

This clone showed up just a few times. The antigen remains undetermined. From germline, CDR1 is LGHNA and CDR2 YSLEER. The CDR3 totals 12 residues. V was trimmed by 1 base and J by 8 bases, leaving 8 bases between them. The PCR employed 60 Vbeta primers together with 13 Jbeta primers. Clones were sequenced by immunoSEQ multiplex PCR, and TCRdb holds only the in-frame ones, with some missing. This sample has 100,000 or so clones; 60% to 85% occur once, and the top ten carry 7.5% to 10%. V gene TRBV4-3 combines with J gene TRBJ1-1; D is unclear. The sequenced sample was PBMCs. The clonotype originates from a woman in her forties in good health and CMV-seropositive. The CDR3 is CASSQGRAEAFF. The CDR3, as DNA: TGCGCCAGCAGCCAAGGGCGGGCAGAAGCTTTCTTT.